This is a list of T cell receptor beta chains from one sample in a study of beta chain features in type 1 diabetes. TCRdb's table, derived via immunoSEQ multiplex PCR, lists solely in-frame clones and lacks some. Among about 220,000 clones, around 9.9% were seen once, and the ten largest hold 1% to 1.5%. Specimen: central memory CD4+ T cells from blood. These receptors originate from a man between 18 and 29 years old in good health. The CDR3 runs from the conserved cysteine through the conserved F or W. The D gene is left open where the match is weak. Only part of the rows carry a size: once, few, many, or a class if the clone is expanded.

TRBV5-1	TRBJ2-2	NA	NA	CASSFWADLNTGELFF	TGCGCCAGCAGCTTCTGGGCGGACCTAAACACCGGGGAGCTGTTTTTT
TRBV5-4	TRBJ2-1	TRBD2	few	CASSPPAGVGNNEQFF	TGTGCCAGCAGCCCGCCCGCGGGAGTAGGCAACAATGAGCAGTTCTTC
TRBV2	TRBJ2-5	NA	few	CASSVGRGVETQYF	TGTGCCAGCAGTGTCGGCAGGGGTGTCGAGACCCAGTACTTC
TRBV29-1	TRBJ1-3	NA	few	CSVVPGSSGNTIYF	TGCAGCGTTGTGCCAGGGAGCTCTGGAAACACCATATATTTT
TRBV2	TRBJ1-4	NA	few	CASRYNEKLFF	TGTGCCAGCAGGTACAACGAAAAACTGTTTTTT
TRBV29-1	TRBJ2-7	NA	NA	CSVRGQAGGEQYF	TGCAGCGTTAGGGGACAGGCGGGGGGAGAGCAGTACTTC
TRBV27	TRBJ2-7	TRBD2	many	CASSLQGTITYEQYF	TGTGCCAGCAGTCTGCAAGGGACTATTACCTACGAGCAGTACTTC
TRBV19	TRBJ2-7	NA	few	CASSPLGGEQYF	TGTGCCAGTAGTCCCCTAGGCGGCGAGCAGTACTTC
TRBV30	TRBJ2-5	TRBD2	few	CAGSLSGSGGTQYF	TGTGCCGGGAGTCTGTCAGGCTCGGGGGGGACCCAGTACTTC
TRBV9	TRBJ2-7	NA	NA	CASSRSGYIYEQYF	TGTGCCAGCAGCCGGAGTGGGTACATCTACGAGCAGTACTTC
TRBV7-2	TRBJ1-2	TRBD1	NA	CASSLTGEANYGYTF	TGTGCCAGCAGCCTTACAGGGGAGGCTAACTATGGCTACACCTTC
TRBV18	TRBJ1-1	NA	many	CASSGQNTEAFF	TGTGCCAGCTCAGGCCAGAACACTGAAGCTTTCTTT
TRBV18	TRBJ2-3	TRBD2	NA	CASSPLADSSTDTQYF	TGTGCCAGCTCGCCACTAGCGGACTCTAGCACAGATACGCAGTATTTT
TRBV29-1	TRBJ1-1	NA	NA	CSVSWGDTEAFF	TGCAGCGTTTCTTGGGGAGATACTGAAGCTTTCTTT
TRBV11-2	TRBJ1-4	NA	few	CASSLGQLNEKLFF	TGTGCCAGCAGCTTAGGGCAGTTAAATGAAAAACTGTTTTTT
TRBV5-1	TRBJ2-4	NA	few	CASSLMGVVQYF	TGCGCCAGCAGCCTGATGGGTGTGGTTCAGTACTTC
TRBV29-1	TRBJ1-4	TRBD1	NA	CSVEAGTGIPGKLFF	TGCAGCGTTGAGGCCGGGACAGGGATACCAGGAAAACTGTTTTTT
TRBV7-3	TRBJ2-7	TRBD1	few	CASSLGTGNYEQYF	TGTGCCAGCAGCTTAGGGACAGGCAACTACGAGCAGTACTTC
TRBV2	TRBJ2-1	NA	many	CASSRPSKIEQFF	TGTGCCAGCAGTCGCCCAAGCAAGATTGAGCAGTTCTTC
TRBV4-1	TRBJ2-1	TRBD2	NA	CASSPTSGRYNEQFF	TGCGCCAGCAGCCCAACTAGCGGGAGGTACAATGAGCAGTTCTTC
TRBV20-1	TRBJ2-7	TRBD2	few	CSARGDYEQYF	TGCAGTGCTCGGGGGGACTACGAGCAGTACTTC
TRBV9	TRBJ2-7	NA	few	CASSVGRGGSYEQYF	TGTGCCAGCAGCGTAGGGAGAGGCGGGTCGTACGAGCAGTACTTC
TRBV7-2	TRBJ2-1	TRBD2	few	CASSSPGLAAYNEQFF	TGTGCCAGCAGCTCCCCGGGACTAGCGGCCTACAATGAGCAGTTCTTC
TRBV29-1	TRBJ1-2	NA	NA	CSVEDSAGEGYGYTF	TGCAGCGTTGAAGATTCGGCAGGGGAGGGCTATGGCTACACCTTC
TRBV28	TRBJ2-5	TRBD2	few	CASLRGLAGGGTQYF	TGTGCCAGCCTCAGGGGACTAGCGGGAGGTGGGACCCAGTACTTC
TRBV25-1	TRBJ2-7	TRBD2	NA	CASSGGGYEQYF	TGTGCCAGCAGCGGGGGGGGCTACGAGCAGTACTTC
TRBV7-9	TRBJ2-1	NA	many	CASSLSNEQFF	TGTGCCAGCAGCCTTAGTAATGAGCAGTTCTTC
TRBV11-3	TRBJ2-7	TRBD2	NA	CASSLDFPLAGAYEQYF	TGTGCCAGCAGCTTAGACTTCCCCTTAGCGGGAGCCTACGAGCAGTACTTC
TRBV11-2	TRBJ1-1	NA	NA	CASSLAAQWNTEAFF	TGTGCCAGCAGCTTAGCGGCACAATGGAACACTGAAGCTTTCTTT
TRBV4-1	TRBJ2-5	TRBD2	NA	CASSQGIAGVLETQYF	TGCGCCAGCAGCCAAGGGATAGCGGGAGTCCTAGAGACCCAGTACTTC
TRBV7-2	TRBJ2-6	NA	NA	CASSSIWDLGTPGANVLTF	TGTGCCAGCAGCTCAATTTGGGACCTGGGGACCCCTGGGGCCAACGTCCTGACTTTC
TRBV14	TRBJ1-1	NA	NA	CASSQRNTEAFF	TGTGCCAGCAGCCAGCGGAACACTGAAGCTTTCTTT
TRBV7-2	TRBJ2-4	NA	NA	CASSLASKNIQYF	TGTGCCAGCAGCTTAGCGTCCAAAAACATTCAGTACTTC
TRBV5-4	TRBJ1-1	NA	NA	CASSFGPDTEAFF	TGTGCCAGCAGCTTCGGTCCGGACACTGAAGCTTTCTTT
TRBV10-3	TRBJ2-7	TRBD1	NA	CAIRTGGNSYEQYF	TGTGCCATCAGGACAGGGGGCAACTCCTACGAGCAGTACTTC
TRBV29-1	TRBJ2-7	TRBD1	few	CSVTTGVQEQYF	TGCAGCGTCACGACAGGGGTACAGGAGCAGTACTTC
TRBV15	TRBJ2-7	NA	many	CATSRVYHIEAVGDEQYF	TGTGCCACCAGCAGAGTGTATCATATTGAGGCAGTGGGAGACGAGCAGTACTTC
TRBV30	TRBJ2-1	NA	many	CAWSHNLGEQFF	TGTGCCTGGAGCCACAACCTCGGCGAGCAGTTCTTC
TRBV7-8	TRBJ2-1	TRBD2	NA	CASSLTSGAYNEQFF	TGTGCCAGCAGCTTAACTAGCGGGGCCTACAATGAGCAGTTCTTC
TRBV20-1	TRBJ2-3	NA	few	CSALEDTQYF	TGCAGTGCCCTTGAAGATACGCAGTATTTT
TRBV28	TRBJ1-4	NA	few	CASRWGTLNEKLFF	TGTGCCAGCAGATGGGGCACCCTTAATGAAAAACTGTTTTTT
TRBV10-3	TRBJ2-7	NA	NA	CAISEREDTGEQYF	TGTGCCATCAGTGAACGGGAAGACACGGGCGAGCAGTACTTC
TRBV7-3	TRBJ2-3	NA	few	CASSLTSGPQYF	TGTGCCAGCAGCTTAACAAGCGGCCCGCAGTATTTT
TRBV4-2	TRBJ2-3	NA	few	CASSLGPGPDFTDTQYF	TGTGCCAGCAGCCTGGGCCCGGGTCCGGACTTCACAGATACGCAGTATTTT
TRBV5-6	TRBJ2-5	NA	few	CASNRAETQYF	TGTGCCAGCAATAGGGCGGAGACCCAGTACTTC
TRBV5-1	TRBJ2-5	NA	few	CASSPTTPGETQYF	TGCGCCAGCAGCCCTACTACTCCAGGAGAGACCCAGTACTTC